This T cell receptor (beta chain) stems from a study of blood T cell repertoires in COVID-19. Study as a whole: Sources were T cells, B-cell-depleted T cells, or PBMCs; the material itself was cDNA or gDNA.

Clones were sequenced by immunoSEQ multiplex PCR, and TCRdb holds only the in-frame ones, with some missing. This sample carries under 250,000 clones, around 85% of them seen once, and the ten largest clones take around 9.8%. Germline V gene lookup returns CDR1 LGHDT and CDR2 YNNKEL (reference sequence). Trimming cost V 3 bases and J 0 bases, with 15 bases left between them. The CDR3 runs 18 residues. The study recruited people aged about 18 to 95 years across approximately 24 US areas. The chain employs TRBV3-1 (or the pseudogene TRBV3-2) and TRBJ1-6; D gene unclear. Sequenced input: PBMCs or T cells enriched from blood (not recorded which). The sequence came from a woman between 50 and 59 years old with acute COVID-19. In nucleotides, the CDR3 is TGTGCCAGCAGCCAGGGTCTTCCTAGAAGCTCCTATAATTCACCCCTCCACTTT. It specifies CASSQGLPRSSYNSPLHF.